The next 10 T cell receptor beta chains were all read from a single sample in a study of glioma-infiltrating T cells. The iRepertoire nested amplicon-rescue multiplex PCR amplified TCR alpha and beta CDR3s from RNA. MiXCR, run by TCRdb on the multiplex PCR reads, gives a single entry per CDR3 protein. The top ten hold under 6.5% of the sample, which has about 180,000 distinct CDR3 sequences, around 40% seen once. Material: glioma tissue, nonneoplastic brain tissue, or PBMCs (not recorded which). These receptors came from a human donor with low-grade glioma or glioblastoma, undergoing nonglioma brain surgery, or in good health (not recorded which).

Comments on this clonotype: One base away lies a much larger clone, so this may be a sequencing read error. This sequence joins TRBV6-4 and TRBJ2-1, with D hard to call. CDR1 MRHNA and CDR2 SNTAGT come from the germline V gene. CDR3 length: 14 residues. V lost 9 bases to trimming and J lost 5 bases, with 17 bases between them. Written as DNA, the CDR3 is TGTGCCAGAAAAATAGGACCAGCAAACAATGAGCAGTTCTTC. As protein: CARKIGPANNEQFF.

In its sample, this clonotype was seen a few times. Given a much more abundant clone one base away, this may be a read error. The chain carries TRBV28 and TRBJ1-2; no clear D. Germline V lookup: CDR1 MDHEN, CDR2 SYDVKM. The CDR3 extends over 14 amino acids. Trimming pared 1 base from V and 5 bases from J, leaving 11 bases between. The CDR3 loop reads CASSLSPEPYGYTF. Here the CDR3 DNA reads TGTGCCAGCAGTTTATCTCCAGAGCCTTATGGCTACACCTTC.

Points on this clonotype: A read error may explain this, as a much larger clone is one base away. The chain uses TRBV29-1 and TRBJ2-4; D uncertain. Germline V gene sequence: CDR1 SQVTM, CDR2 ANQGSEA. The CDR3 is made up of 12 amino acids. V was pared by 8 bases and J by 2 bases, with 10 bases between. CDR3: CSFRASKNIQYF. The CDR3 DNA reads TGCAGCTTTCGGGCATCCAAAAACATTCAGTACTTC.

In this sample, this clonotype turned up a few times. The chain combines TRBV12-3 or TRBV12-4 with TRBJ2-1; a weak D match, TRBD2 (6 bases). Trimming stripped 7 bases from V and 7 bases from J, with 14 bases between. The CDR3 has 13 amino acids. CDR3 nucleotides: TGTGCCAGCATCCTCTCTGGGGGGAATGAGCAGTTCTTC. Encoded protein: CASILSGGNEQFF.

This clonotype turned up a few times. In DNA form, the CDR3 reads TGCAGTGCTAGAGATCTAATAGCGGATCTCTCCTACAATGAGCAGTTCTTC. This translates into CSARDLIADLSYNEQFF. This rearrangement joins TRBV20-1 to TRBJ2-1; a possible D gene is TRBD2 (6 bases). The germline V gene encodes CDR1 DFQATT and CDR2 SNEGSKA (reference sequence). The V gene lost 0 bases and the J gene lost 0 bases, with 15 bases spanning the gap. The CDR3 consists of 17 residues.

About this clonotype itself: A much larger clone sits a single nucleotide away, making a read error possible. In nucleotides, the CDR3 is TGTGCCAGCAGGCGAGACAGGGGCCACTACAATGGGCAGTTCTTC. Translated, it gives CASRRDRGHYNGQFF. The V gene is TRBV7-2, the J gene TRBJ2-1, with 8 bases aligning to TRBD1. The CDR3 totals 15 residues. Germline V gives CDR1 SGHTA, CDR2 FQGNSA.

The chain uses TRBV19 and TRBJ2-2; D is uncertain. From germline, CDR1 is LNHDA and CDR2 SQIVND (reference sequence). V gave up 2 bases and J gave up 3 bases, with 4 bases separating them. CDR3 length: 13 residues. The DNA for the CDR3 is TGTGCCAGTAGTATAACGTACACCGGGGAGCTGTTTTTT. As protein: CASSITYTGELFF.

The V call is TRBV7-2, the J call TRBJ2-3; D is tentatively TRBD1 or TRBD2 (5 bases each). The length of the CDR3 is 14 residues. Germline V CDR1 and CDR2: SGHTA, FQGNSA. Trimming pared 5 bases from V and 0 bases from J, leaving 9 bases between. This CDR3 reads CASSGGPSTDTQYF. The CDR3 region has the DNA TGTGCCAGCAGCGGGGGTCCTAGCACAGATACGCAGTATTTT.

CDR3 DNA: TGCAGCGTTGTTCCAGCGGAGATGGCTAGCACAGATACGCAGTATTTT. Protein sequence: CSVVPAEMASTDTQYF. The V gene is TRBV29-1, the J gene TRBJ2-3, with D perhaps matching TRBD2 (5 bases). This CDR3 has 16 amino acids. The V end was cut by 4 bases, the J end by 0 bases, with 17 bases between. Looked up from germline, CDR1 is SQVTM and CDR2 is ANQGSEA.

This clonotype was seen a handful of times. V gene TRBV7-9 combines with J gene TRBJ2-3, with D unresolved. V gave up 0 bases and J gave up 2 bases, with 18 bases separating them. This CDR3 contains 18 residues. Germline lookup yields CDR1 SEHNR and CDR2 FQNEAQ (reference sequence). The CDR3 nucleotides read TGTGCCAGCAGCTTAGCGGGCCCCAAGCGACTGTCCACAGATACGCAGTATTTT. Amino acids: CASSLAGPKRLSTDTQYF.